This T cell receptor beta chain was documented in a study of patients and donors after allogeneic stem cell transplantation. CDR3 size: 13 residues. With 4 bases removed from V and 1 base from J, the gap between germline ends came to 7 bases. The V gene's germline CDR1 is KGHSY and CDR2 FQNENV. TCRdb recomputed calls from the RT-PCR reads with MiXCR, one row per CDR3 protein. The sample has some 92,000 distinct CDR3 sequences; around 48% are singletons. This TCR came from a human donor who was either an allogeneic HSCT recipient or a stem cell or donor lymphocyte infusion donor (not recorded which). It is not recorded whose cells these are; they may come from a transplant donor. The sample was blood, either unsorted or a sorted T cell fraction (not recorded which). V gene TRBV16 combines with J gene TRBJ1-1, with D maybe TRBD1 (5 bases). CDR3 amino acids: CASSPDTNTEAFF. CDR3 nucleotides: TGTGCCAGCAGCCCGGACACGAACACTGAAGCTTTCTTT.